This is a list of T cell receptor beta chains from one sample in a study of vaccination and CD4 T cells after COVID-19. TCRdb ran MiXCR on the PCR reads and lists one entry per CDR3 protein. Of around 4,800 distinct CDR3 sequences listed, roughly 30% were seen once; the top ten hold about 30%. The antigens of these receptors remain unknown. Sequences were obtained from CD4+ T cells from blood, cultured in vitro. These receptors came from a human donor in good health. CDR3s include the opening cysteine and the closing phenylalanine or tryptophan. Fields, in order: D gene, V gene, J gene, clone size, CDR3 DNA, CDR3 protein. A D gene is named only where the DNA matches it firmly. Size tells how often a clone was seen (once, few, many) or the class of an expanded clone, and some rows leave it out.

NA,TRBV6-2/TRBV6-3,TRBJ2-3,NA,TGTGCCAGCAGGAGACGCGGGGATACGCAGTATTTT,CASRRRGDTQYF
NA,TRBV6-1,TRBJ1-1,NA,TGTGCCAGCAGTCATCAGTGGAACACTGAAGCTTTCTTT,CASSHQWNTEAFF
NA,TRBV2,TRBJ1-1,few,TGTGCCAGCACCCAAGGGGTTACTGAAGCTTTCTTT,CASTQGVTEAFF
NA,TRBV7-6,TRBJ1-6,NA,TGTGCCAGCAGCTTAAGGAGGGAGCCTCAAAATTCACCCCTCCACTTT,CASSLRREPQNSPLHF
TRBD2,TRBV6-4,TRBJ2-1,few,TGTGCCAGCAGTGGTAGCGGGGGGGGCTCCTACAATGAGCAGTTCTTC,CASSGSGGGSYNEQFF
TRBD1,TRBV5-4,TRBJ1-1,NA,TGTGCCAGCAGCGACAGGGCCGGTAATCCTGAAGCTTTCTTT,CASSDRAGNPEAFF
TRBD1,TRBV19,TRBJ1-5,NA,TGTGCCAGTAAGAGGGACAGGGCTAGCAATCAGCCCCAGCATTTT,CASKRDRASNQPQHF
NA,TRBV18,TRBJ2-1,NA,TGTGCCAGCTCAAGTGATGAGCAGTTCTTC,CASSSDEQFF
NA,TRBV7-3,TRBJ2-6,NA,TGTGCCAGCAGCTCCCAGCCTAGCTCTGGGGCCAACGTCCTGACTTTC,CASSSQPSSGANVLTF
NA,TRBV19,TRBJ1-2,NA,TGTGCCAGTAGAAATACAGGCTCCCAACACTATGGCTACACCTTC,CASRNTGSQHYGYTF
NA,TRBV11-1,TRBJ2-3,NA,TGTGCCAGCAGCTTACCGGGCGGGGGCCCAGATACGCAGTATTTT,CASSLPGGGPDTQYF
NA,TRBV6-1,TRBJ1-1,NA,TGTGCCACCTGCGGGACAATGAACACTGAAGCTTTCTTT,CATCGTMNTEAFF
TRBD2,TRBV10-2,TRBJ2-3,few,TGCGCCAGCAGGTCGGGAGGAGGAGATACGCAGTATTTT,CASRSGGGDTQYF
TRBD1,TRBV10-2,TRBJ1-1,few,TGCGCCAGCAGCTTGACAGGGGGCGGGACTGAAGCTTTCTTT,CASSLTGGGTEAFF
TRBD1,TRBV27,TRBJ1-1,few,TGTGCCAGCAGTTTATCAGGGACAGGCCTGGGAGCTTTCTTT,CASSLSGTGLGAFF
NA,TRBV11-2,TRBJ1-2,NA,TGTGCCAGCAGCTTATTATCGGGCTCTCGTGGCTACACCTTC,CASSLLSGSRGYTF